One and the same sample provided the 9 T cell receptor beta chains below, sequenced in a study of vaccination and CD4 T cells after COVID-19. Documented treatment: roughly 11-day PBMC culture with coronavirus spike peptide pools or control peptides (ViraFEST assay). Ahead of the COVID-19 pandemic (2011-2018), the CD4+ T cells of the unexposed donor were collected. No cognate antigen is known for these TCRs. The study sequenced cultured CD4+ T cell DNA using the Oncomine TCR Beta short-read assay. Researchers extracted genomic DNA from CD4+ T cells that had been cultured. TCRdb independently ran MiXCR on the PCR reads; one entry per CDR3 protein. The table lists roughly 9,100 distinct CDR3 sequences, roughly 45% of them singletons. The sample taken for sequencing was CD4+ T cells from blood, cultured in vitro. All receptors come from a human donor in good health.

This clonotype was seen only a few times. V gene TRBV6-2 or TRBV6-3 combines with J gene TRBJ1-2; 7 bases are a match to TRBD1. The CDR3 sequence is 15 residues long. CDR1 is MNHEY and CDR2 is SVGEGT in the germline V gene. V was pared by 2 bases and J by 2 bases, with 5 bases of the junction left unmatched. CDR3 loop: CASSYGGGGNYGYTF. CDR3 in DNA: TGTGCCAGCAGTTACGGAGGAGGGGGCAACTATGGCTACACCTTC.

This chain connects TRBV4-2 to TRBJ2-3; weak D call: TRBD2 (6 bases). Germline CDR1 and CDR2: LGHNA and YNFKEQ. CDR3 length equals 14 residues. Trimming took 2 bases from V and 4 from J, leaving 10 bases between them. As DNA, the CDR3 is TGTGCCAGCAGCCAATGGGGGGACTCAGATACGCAGTATTTT. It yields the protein CASSQWGDSDTQYF.

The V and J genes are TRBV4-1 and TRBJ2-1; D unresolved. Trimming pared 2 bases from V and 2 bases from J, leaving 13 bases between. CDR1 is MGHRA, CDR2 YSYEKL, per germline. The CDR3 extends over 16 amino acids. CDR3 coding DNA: TGCGCCAGCAGCCAATTAAACATGGTAGCCTACAATGAGCAGTTCTTC. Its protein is CASSQLNMVAYNEQFF.

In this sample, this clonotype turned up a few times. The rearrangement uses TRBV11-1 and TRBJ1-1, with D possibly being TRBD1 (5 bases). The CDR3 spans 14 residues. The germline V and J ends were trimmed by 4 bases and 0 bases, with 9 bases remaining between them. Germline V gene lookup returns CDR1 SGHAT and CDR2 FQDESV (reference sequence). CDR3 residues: CASSWKQVNTEAFF. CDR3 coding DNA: TGTGCCAGCAGCTGGAAACAGGTGAACACTGAAGCTTTCTTT.

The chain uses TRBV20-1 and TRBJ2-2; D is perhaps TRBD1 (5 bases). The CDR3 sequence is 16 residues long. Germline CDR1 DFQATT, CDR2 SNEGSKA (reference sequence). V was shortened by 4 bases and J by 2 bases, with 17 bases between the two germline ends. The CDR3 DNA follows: TGCAGTGCTACCCGTCCGCAGGGCAGCAACACCGGGGAGCTGTTTTTT. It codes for CSATRPQGSNTGELFF.

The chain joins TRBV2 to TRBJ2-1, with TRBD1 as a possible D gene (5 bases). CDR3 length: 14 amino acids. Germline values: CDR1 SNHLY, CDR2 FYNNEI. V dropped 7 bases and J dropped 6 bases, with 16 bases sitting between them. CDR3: CASIEQGPGNEQFF. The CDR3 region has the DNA TGTGCCAGCATTGAGCAGGGTCCGGGCAATGAGCAGTTCTTC.

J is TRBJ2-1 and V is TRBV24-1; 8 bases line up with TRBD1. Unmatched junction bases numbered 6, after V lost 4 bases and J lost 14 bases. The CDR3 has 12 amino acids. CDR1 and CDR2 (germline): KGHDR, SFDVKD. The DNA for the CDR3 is TGTGCCACCAGTGACCAGGACAGGGCCGAGTTCTTC. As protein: CATSDQDRAEFF.

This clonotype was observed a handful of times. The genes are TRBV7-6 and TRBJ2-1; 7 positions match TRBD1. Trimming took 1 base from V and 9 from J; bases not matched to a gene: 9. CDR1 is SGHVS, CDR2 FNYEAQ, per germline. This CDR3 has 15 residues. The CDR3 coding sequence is TGTGCCAGCAGCTTAGTAGGGGTAGGGGGCGGTGAGCAGTTCTTC. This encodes CASSLVGVGGGEQFF.

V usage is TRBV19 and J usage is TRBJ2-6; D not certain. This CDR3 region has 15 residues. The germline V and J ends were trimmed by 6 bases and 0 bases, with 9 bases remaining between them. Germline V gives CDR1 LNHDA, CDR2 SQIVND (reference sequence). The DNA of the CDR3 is TGTGCCAGTAGCCTCGTCTCCTCTGGGGCCAACGTCCTGACTTTC. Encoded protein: CASSLVSSGANVLTF.